This is a list of T cell receptor beta chains from one sample in a study of blood T cell repertoires in COVID-19. The assay was immunoSEQ multiplex PCR, and TCRdb's table has in-frame clones only and misses some. The sample carries about 99,000 clones, 84% recorded once. Sequences were obtained from peripheral blood. The origin of the receptors is a man aged 55 to 70 with acute or convalescent COVID-19. The conserved cysteine and the conserved F or W are not part of the CDR3 here. A D gene is named only where the DNA matches it firmly.

j_gene	d_gene	v_gene	CDR3aa
TRBJ1-4	-	TRBV29-1	SVGSGSTNEKLF
TRBJ2-4	TRBD1	TRBV9	ASSGGQGENIQY
TRBJ2-7	TRBD2	TRBV28	ASRSFSSGSYEQY
TRBJ1-2	TRBD1	TRBV29-1	SVFVTTEGTELNYGYT
TRBJ2-3	TRBD2	TRBV4-1	ASSLAERGTDTQY
TRBJ2-2	-	TRBV11-3	ASSQTGTNTGELF
TRBJ1-2	-	TRBV7-2	ASSLAGGTTNYGYT
TRBJ2-3	TRBD2	TRBV4-3	ASSQGLAGGGATDTQY
TRBJ2-1	TRBD1	TRBV7-9	ASSLGQHYNEQF
TRBJ2-7	TRBD1	TRBV27	ASSGQDGLSYEQY
TRBJ2-2	TRBD1	TRBV7-2	ASSVDRGVAGELF
TRBJ1-1	-	TRBV28	ASSIRRGSHTEAF
TRBJ1-4	-	TRBV28	ASSPPGGYATNEKLF
TRBJ1-1	TRBD1	TRBV4-1	ASSHPNRGRWNTEAF
TRBJ1-5	TRBD1	TRBV28	ASSLGTGPSSNQPQH
TRBJ1-1	-	TRBV29-1	SVEVLATEAF
TRBJ1-1	-	TRBV28	ASTGPEGVGAF
TRBJ1-2	-	TRBV28	ASSVNTNYGYT
TRBJ1-5	-	TRBV7-9	ASSLGTGTHSPQH
TRBJ1-4	-	TRBV4-2	ASSQEWGREKLF
TRBJ2-1	TRBD2	TRBV7-2	ASSLVSGNVYNEQF
TRBJ1-2	-	TRBV19	ASSIRGASNYGYT
TRBJ2-5	-	TRBV6-4	ASSDFSREAGVVTQY
TRBJ1-5	-	TRBV20-1	SVAGNQPQH
TRBJ1-2	-	TRBV7-2	ASSLTYGRDYGYT
TRBJ1-5	-	TRBV18	ASSPKAAQSNQPQH